The 22 T cell receptor beta chains below come from one sample, sequenced in a study of cytomegalovirus exposure and HLA in healthy donors. Only in-frame clones appear in the TCRdb table, and some are missing; sequencing was by immunoSEQ multiplex PCR. The data contain 160,000 or so clones, about 87% of them singletons. Sequencing was done on a sample of PBMCs. All receptors derive from a woman aged 25 to 39 in good health and CMV-seronegative.

The chain employs TRBV30 and TRBJ1-5; no reliable D call. The CDR3 extends over 13 amino acids. V gave up 4 bases and J gave up 3 bases, with 10 bases separating them. CDR1 is GTSNPN and CDR2 is SVGIG in the germline V gene (reference sequence). CDR3 loop: CAWTSGANQPQHF. CDR3 nucleotides: TGTGCCTGGACCTCAGGTGCCAATCAGCCCCAGCATTTT.

This chain uses TRBV10-2 with TRBJ2-3, with 11 positions matching TRBD2. J was trimmed by 6 bases and V by 7 bases; bases with no gene match: 12. The CDR3 length is 16 residues. Germline V gene data show CDR1 as WSHSY and CDR2 as SAAADI. In DNA, the CDR3 is TGCGCCAGCACCCTCCCGGGTAGCGGGGGGGCGGATACGCAGTATTTT. Translation gives CASTLPGSGGADTQYF.

This rearrangement joins TRBV11-3 to TRBJ2-7; no reliable D call. The germline V gene has CDR1 SGHNT and CDR2 YENEEA. The CDR3 spans 13 residues. Trimming took 0 bases from V and 2 from J, leaving 5 bases between them. CDR3 coding DNA: TGTGCCAGCAGCTTAGATTTTACCTACGAGCAGTACTTC. Amino acid sequence: CASSLDFTYEQYF.

The DNA of the CDR3 is TGTGCCAGCAGCTCGCAAACAGGGGGTACTGAAGCTTTCTTT. Translating it yields CASSSQTGGTEAFF. The rearrangement joins TRBV7-8 to TRBJ1-1, with 8 positions matching TRBD1. The V gene's germline CDR1 is SGHVS and CDR2 FQNEAQ. The J segment lost 5 bases and the V segment lost 4 bases, leaving 6 bases of the junction unmatched. CDR3 length equals 14 residues.

J is TRBJ2-2 and V is TRBV5-4, with TRBD1 as a possible D gene (5 bases). CDR1 is SGHNT and CDR2 is YYREEE in the germline V gene (reference sequence). CDR3 size: 15 residues. V lost 2 bases, J lost 0 bases, and 8 bases lay in between. CDR3 sequence: CASSLRGANTGELFF. Written as DNA, the CDR3 is TGTGCCAGCAGCTTAAGGGGTGCGAACACCGGGGAGCTGTTTTTT.

The rearrangement uses TRBV6-1 and TRBJ1-6; TRBD1 is a possible D gene (5 bases). CDR3 length: 16 amino acids. Per the germline V gene, CDR1 is MNHNS and CDR2 is SASEGT. V was clipped by 4 bases and J by 9 bases, with 19 bases between them. CDR3 bases: TGTGCCAGCAGTGGACAGATGGGTGTGTTGGCTTCACCCCTCCACTTT. Its translation: CASSGQMGVLASPLHF.

The V gene is TRBV5-4, the J gene TRBJ2-1; D is undetermined. The ends were cut back, 3 bases at V and 8 bases at J, with 6 bases in the middle. The CDR3 sequence is 11 residues long. Germline V lookup: CDR1 SGHNT, CDR2 YYREEE (reference sequence). The CDR3 is CASSSTDEQFF. The CDR3 region has the DNA TGTGCCAGCAGCTCTACGGATGAGCAGTTCTTC.

This clone has more than one count but fewer than ten. V is TRBV2 and J is TRBJ1-1, with D uncertain. The V and J ends lost 7 bases and 5 bases respectively, with 11 bases between them. Germline V gene data show CDR1 as SNHLY and CDR2 as FYNNEI. CDR3 length equals 12 residues. CDR3 nucleotide sequence: TGTGCCAGCACTTTTACTAGGACTGAAGCTTTCTTT. Translating gives CASTFTRTEAFF.

In its sample, this clone was seen many times. This chain uses TRBV21-1 with TRBJ2-7; the table's D gene call, TRBD1, was not cross checked with the DNA. TRBV21-1 is a pseudogene. CDR3 length: 15 amino acids. In DNA form, the CDR3 reads TGTGCCAGCAGCACCGGACAGGGGGGTCTATACGAGCAGTACTTC. Its protein is CASSTGQGGLYEQYF.

The V and J genes are TRBV6-1 and TRBJ1-1, with D hard to call. Germline CDR1 is MNHNS and CDR2 is SASEGT. V was shortened by 0 bases and J by 0 bases, with 11 bases between the two germline ends. The CDR3 totals 16 residues. Written as DNA, the CDR3 is TGTGCCAGCAGTGAAGCGTATCACAGAATGAACACTGAAGCTTTCTTT. It is translated as CASSEAYHRMNTEAFF.

The rearrangement uses TRBV19 and TRBJ2-4, with 8 bases matching TRBD1. The trim removed 3 bases at V and 5 bases at J, leaving 12 bases unmatched. The CDR3 has 17 amino acids. CDR1 is LNHDA and CDR2 is SQIVND in the germline V gene (reference sequence). CDR3 nucleotide sequence: TGTGCCAGTAGTATCGGGGGCAGGGGGCTTGTACAAAACATTCAGTACTTC. This sequence encodes CASSIGGRGLVQNIQYF.

This clone was seen a few times. The chain has TRBV7-2 and TRBJ2-7, with D perhaps TRBD2 (6 bases). Germline CDR1 and CDR2: SGHTA and FQGNSA. Deletions cut 0 bases from V and 2 bases from J, with 11 bases between. CDR3 length: 15 residues. CDR3 in amino acids: CASSLALGLTYEQYF. The CDR3 region has the DNA TGTGCCAGCAGCTTAGCGCTGGGACTCACCTACGAGCAGTACTTC.

This sequence joins TRBV4-1 and TRBJ1-2; possible D gene TRBD1, 6 bases. CDR3 length equals 16 residues. Trimming cost V 0 bases and J 0 bases, with 11 bases left between them. Germline V gene sequence: CDR1 MGHRA, CDR2 YSYEKL. CDR3 coding DNA: TGCGCCAGCAGCCAAGATCCAGGGGAATCTAACTATGGCTACACCTTC. Translation: CASSQDPGESNYGYTF.

V and J are TRBV6-5 and TRBJ1-2, with D unclear. V lost 7 bases and J 2 bases, leaving 14 bases between the germline ends. CDR3 length: 14 amino acids. Looked up from germline, CDR1 is MNHEY and CDR2 is SVGAGI. The CDR3 sequence is CASTRSAGNYGYTF. CDR3 sequence (DNA): TGTGCCAGCACGCGATCGGCGGGGAACTATGGCTACACCTTC.

The chain couples TRBV7-9 to TRBJ2-1; D gene unclear. CDR3 size: 15 residues. Between the trimmed V and J ends, which lost 1 base and 0 bases, there was a span of 7 bases. CDR1 and CDR2 from the germline V gene are SEHNR and FQNEAQ (reference sequence). The CDR3 DNA reads TGTGCCAGCAGCTTAGAACTTGGCTCCTACAATGAGCAGTTCTTC. It translates to CASSLELGSYNEQFF.

As DNA, the CDR3 is TGTGCCAGCGCGGGAGTTTCCGGTACACCCCTCCACTTT. Amino acid sequence: CASAGVSGTPLHF. This chain uses TRBV7-2 with TRBJ1-6, with unresolved D. CDR1 is SGHTA, CDR2 FQGNSA, per germline. CDR3 size: 13 residues. V was cut by 8 bases and J by 11 bases, with 16 bases left in between.

The chain links TRBV29-1 to TRBJ1-2; D gene uncertain. Germline CDR1 is SQVTM and CDR2 is ANQGSEA. The CDR3 loop spans 13 amino acids. The V end was cut by 2 bases, the J end by 5 bases, with 12 bases between. CDR3 loop: CSVEQAAPYGYTF. The DNA for the CDR3 is TGCAGCGTTGAACAGGCTGCACCATATGGCTACACCTTC.

CDR3 amino acids: CAISESGPAGGEKLFF. The CDR3 DNA reads TGTGCCATCAGTGAGTCAGGCCCCGCGGGGGGTGAAAAACTGTTTTTT. The chain uses TRBV10-3 and TRBJ1-4; D possibly corresponds to TRBD1 (5 bases). V gave up 0 bases and J gave up 7 bases, with 15 bases separating them. This CDR3 has 16 residues. Germline lookup yields CDR1 ENHRY and CDR2 SYGVKD.

The chain links TRBV19 to TRBJ2-1, with TRBD2 identical over 7 bases. The V gene's germline CDR1 is LNHDA and CDR2 SQIVND (reference sequence). Germline trimming cut 6 bases from V and 7 bases from J; bases unmatched to any gene: 15. CDR3 length equals 16 residues. CDR3 sequence: CASSPRDAGRVNEQFF. CDR3 in DNA: TGTGCCAGTAGCCCTCGAGATGCGGGGAGGGTGAATGAGCAGTTCTTC.

This clone was recorded a few times. This chain uses TRBV6-5 with TRBJ1-2; no reliable D call. V shed 0 bases and J shed 5 bases, with 10 bases lying between them. The length of the CDR3 is 14 residues. Germline values: CDR1 MNHEY, CDR2 SVGAGI. CDR3: CASSYSPGWYGYTF. The CDR3 region has the DNA TGTGCCAGCAGTTACTCACCCGGGTGGTATGGCTACACCTTC.

The V and J genes are TRBV5-6 and TRBJ2-3, with D unclear. The V gene lost 1 base and the J gene lost 3 bases, with 3 bases spanning the gap. Germline CDR1 SGHDT, CDR2 YYEEEE. The CDR3 contains 12 residues. The CDR3 bases are TGTGCCAGCAGCTTGCCGACAGATACGCAGTATTTT. Its translation is CASSLPTDTQYF.

In its sample, this clone was seen a few times. The rearrangement links TRBV6-5 to TRBJ1-2, with D hard to call. CDR1 is MNHEY and CDR2 is SVGAGI in the germline V gene. This CDR3 contains 12 residues. The V end lost 4 bases, the J end lost 6 bases, and 9 bases lay between the germline ends. This chain's CDR3 is CASSSGLDGYTF. For the CDR3, the DNA is TGTGCCAGCAGTTCCGGGTTGGATGGCTACACCTTC.